Listed below are T cell receptor beta chains from one sample, sequenced in a study of shared clonotypes between healthy human individuals. Only in-frame clones appear in the TCRdb table, and some are missing; sequencing was by immunoSEQ multiplex PCR. The data hold some 1,900,000 clones, with approximately 95% observed a single time. Sequenced: naive CD8+ T cells sorted from blood. These receptor sequences come from a man aged 18 to 35 in good health. Both conserved end residues are part of each CDR3. The D gene is left open where the match is weak. Clone size is not always given. Where it is, it says once, few, many or a class for expanded clones.

j_gene,v_gene,abundance,d_gene,CDR3aa,CDR3nt
TRBJ1-2,TRBV28,-,-,CASRPLGNSDGYTF,TGTGCCAGCAGACCCCTGGGGAATTCGGATGGCTACACCTTC
TRBJ2-7,TRBV4-1,-,TRBD1,CASSQVYPTGKGYEQYF,TGCGCCAGCAGCCAAGTTTACCCGACAGGGAAGGGTTACGAGCAGTACTTC
TRBJ2-1,TRBV9,-,-,CASSVVGPGAYNEQFF,TGTGCCAGCAGCGTAGTGGGCCCGGGGGCCTACAATGAGCAGTTCTTC
TRBJ1-5,TRBV27,-,-,CASSLQTPTENSNQPQHF,TGTGCCAGCAGTCTACAAACACCGACAGAAAATAGCAATCAGCCCCAGCATTTT
TRBJ2-7,TRBV7-6,-,-,CASSLGGTTYEQYF,TGTGCCAGCAGCTTAGGAGGCACCACCTACGAGCAGTACTTC
TRBJ2-5,TRBV9,-,-,CASSSGQEKTQYF,TGTGCCAGCAGTTCAGGGCAGGAAAAGACCCAGTACTTC
TRBJ1-1,TRBV5-5,-,-,CASNQVHNTEAFF,TGTGCCAGCAACCAAGTCCATAACACTGAAGCTTTCTTT
TRBJ1-1,TRBV5-5,-,-,CASSFQRMNTEAFF,TGTGCCAGCAGCTTTCAGCGAATGAACACTGAAGCTTTCTTT
TRBJ2-1,TRBV30,-,TRBD2,CAWSGTSGNYNEQFF,TGTGCCTGGAGTGGGACTAGCGGAAACTACAATGAGCAGTTCTTC
TRBJ1-3,TRBV30,-,-,CAWSGGGIPFSGNTIYF,TGTGCCTGGAGTGGTGGAGGGATTCCCTTCTCTGGAAACACCATATATTTT
TRBJ1-5,TRBV25-1,-,-,CATRGGSNQPQHF,TGTGCCACGAGAGGGGGGTCCAATCAGCCCCAGCATTTT
TRBJ1-5,TRBV7-9,few,-,CASSETNQPQHF,TGTGCCAGCAGCGAGACAAATCAGCCCCAGCATTTT
TRBJ2-3,TRBV30,-,-,CAWILGSGVTDTQYF,TGTGCCTGGATACTGGGGTCAGGGGTCACAGATACGCAGTATTTT
TRBJ2-5,TRBV7-9,-,TRBD1,CASSLAWTGQRETQYF,TGTGCCAGCAGCTTGGCATGGACAGGCCAGCGAGAGACCCAGTACTTC
TRBJ1-3,TRBV13,-,-,CASSLVTAEDTIYF,TGTGCCAGCAGCTTAGTGACAGCGGAGGACACCATATATTTT
TRBJ2-2,TRBV28,-,TRBD2,CASSLRAGREETGELFF,TGTGCCAGCAGTTTAAGGGCAGGGAGGGAGGAAACCGGGGAGCTGTTTTTT
TRBJ1-2,TRBV4-3,-,-,CASSRFRVADGDGYTF,TGCGCCAGCAGCCGCTTCCGGGTCGCCGACGGAGATGGCTACACCTTC
TRBJ2-7,TRBV11-2,-,-,CASSLDSRGSSYEQYF,TGTGCCAGCAGCTTAGATTCTAGGGGGAGCTCCTACGAGCAGTACTTC
TRBJ2-1,TRBV9,once,-,CASSVWGASFDEQFF,TGTGCCAGCAGCGTATGGGGAGCAAGCTTTGATGAGCAGTTCTTC
TRBJ2-2,TRBV27,-,-,CATTGWNTGELFF,TGTGCCACCACAGGGTGGAACACCGGGGAGCTGTTTTTT
TRBJ2-5,TRBV11-2,-,-,CASRGGTETQYF,TGTGCCAGCAGGGGCGGGACAGAGACCCAGTACTTC
TRBJ2-3,TRBV28,-,-,CASRDVQGTDTQYF,TGTGCCAGCAGGGACGTGCAGGGAACAGATACGCAGTATTTT
TRBJ2-3,TRBV7-9,-,TRBD2,CASSPGLGTDTQYF,TGTGCCAGCAGCCCGGGACTAGGCACAGATACGCAGTATTTT
TRBJ2-7,TRBV27,-,-,CASSLVPTREVRSYEQYF,TGTGCCAGCAGTTTAGTTCCCACCAGGGAGGTAAGGAGCTACGAGCAGTACTTC
TRBJ1-5,TRBV11-2,-,-,CASSPGLTTPQHF,TGTGCCAGCAGCCCCGGGCTTACGACGCCCCAGCATTTT
TRBJ1-1,TRBV21-1,-,-,CASNERLGQNTEAFF,TGTGCCAGCAACGAAAGGCTGGGACAGAACACTGAAGCTTTCTTT
TRBJ2-5,TRBV4-1,-,TRBD1,CASSQDRTGGGETQYF,TGCGCCAGCAGCCAAGATAGGACAGGGGGCGGAGAGACCCAGTACTTC
TRBJ2-7,TRBV15,-,TRBD1,CATSRDGTGMNEQYF,TGTGCCACCAGCAGAGACGGGACAGGGATGAACGAGCAGTACTTC
TRBJ2-7,TRBV15,-,-,CATSRDVAASYEQYF,TGTGCCACCAGCAGAGATGTAGCGGCCTCCTACGAGCAGTACTTC
TRBJ2-7,TRBV5-4,-,-,CASSMRGFYEQYF,TGTGCCAGCAGCATGAGGGGCTTTTACGAGCAGTACTTC
TRBJ1-6,TRBV11-2,-,-,CASSPRRASDSPLHF,TGTGCCAGCAGCCCACGGCGGGCGTCGGATTCACCCCTCCACTTT
TRBJ2-2,TRBV4-3,-,TRBD2,CASSHSGTNTGELFF,TGCGCCAGCAGCCACAGCGGGACGAACACCGGGGAGCTGTTTTTT
TRBJ1-5,TRBV5-4,-,TRBD1,CASSLDRGLGQPQHF,TGTGCCAGCAGCTTGGACAGGGGGCTTGGTCAGCCCCAGCATTTT
TRBJ1-5,TRBV30,-,-,CAWSVGLDQPQHF,TGTGCCTGGAGTGTAGGGTTGGATCAGCCCCAGCATTTT
TRBJ1-5,TRBV28,-,-,CASSGDGAQPQHF,TGTGCCAGCAGCGGGGACGGAGCACAGCCCCAGCATTTT
TRBJ1-6,TRBV7-8,-,-,CASSLIPGSLYNSPLHF,TGTGCCAGCAGCTTAATCCCCGGCAGCCTCTATAATTCACCCCTCCACTTT
TRBJ2-1,TRBV28,-,-,CASTEAASSYNEQFF,TGTGCCAGCACCGAAGCGGCTAGCTCCTACAATGAGCAGTTCTTC
TRBJ1-2,TRBV4-3,-,-,CASSQDIGNYGYTF,TGCGCCAGCAGCCAAGATATTGGTAACTATGGCTACACCTTC
TRBJ2-2,TRBV29-1,-,-,CSVWGGMNTGELFF,TGCAGCGTTTGGGGCGGGATGAACACCGGGGAGCTGTTTTTT
TRBJ2-3,TRBV11-2,-,-,CASSLEEAAYTSTDTQYF,TGTGCCAGCAGCTTAGAGGAGGCAGCTTATACCAGCACAGATACGCAGTATTTT
TRBJ2-7,TRBV18,-,TRBD1,CASGDSPYEQYF,TGTGCCAGCGGGGACAGTCCCTACGAGCAGTACTTC
TRBJ2-7,TRBV5-4,-,-,CASGLGGTYEQYF,TGTGCCAGCGGACTGGGGGGAACCTACGAGCAGTACTTC
TRBJ2-3,TRBV30,-,-,CAWSRTANTDTQYF,TGTGCCTGGTCACGGACAGCTAACACAGATACGCAGTATTTT
TRBJ2-2,TRBV5-4,-,-,CASSLGAENTGELFF,TGTGCCAGCAGCTTGGGAGCGGAGAACACCGGGGAGCTGTTTTTT
TRBJ1-1,TRBV27,-,-,CASSSHATPRNTEAFF,TGTGCCAGCAGTTCACACGCGACACCGCGGAACACTGAAGCTTTCTTT
TRBJ2-7,TRBV11-2,-,-,CASSSAAGLPYEQYF,TGTGCCAGCAGCTCCGCAGCGGGTCTACCCTACGAGCAGTACTTC
TRBJ2-3,TRBV11-2,-,-,CASSSPGWSTDTQYF,TGTGCCAGCAGCTCGCCAGGGTGGAGCACAGATACGCAGTATTTT